Listed below are T cell receptor beta chains from one sample, sequenced in a study of cytomegalovirus exposure and HLA in healthy donors. Method: immunoSEQ multiplex PCR; TCRdb's copy keeps in-frame clones and lacks some. This table holds about 180,000 clones, roughly four fifths found once. The sequencing sample was made of PBMCs. The receptor set was obtained from a female donor in good health and CMV-seronegative. Both conserved end residues are part of each CDR3. Each record gives: D gene, J gene, clone size, V gene, CDR3 DNA, CDR3 protein. D genes are given only for firm matches. Not every row has a clone size; where given, it reads once, few, many or a size class.

TRBD1 TRBJ1-4 - TRBV27 TGTGCCAGCAGTTTCCAGGGAAACAGGGGTGAAAAACTGTTTTTT CASSFQGNRGEKLFF
TRBD2 TRBJ2-7 - TRBV6-5 TGTGCCAGCAGTACCGCTAGCGGTACCTACGAGCAGTACTTC CASSTASGTYEQYF
- TRBJ1-1 few TRBV6-5 TGTGCCAGCAGTTATGCGACAGCAAACACTGAAGCTTTCTTT CASSYATANTEAFF
- TRBJ1-5 - TRBV27 TGTGCCAGCAGTCGGGGGGTCAATCAGCCCCAGCATTTT CASSRGVNQPQHF
TRBD1 TRBJ1-1 - TRBV7-9 TGTGCCAGCAGTCTCGACAGGGGCACTGAAGCTTTCTTT CASSLDRGTEAFF
TRBD1 TRBJ1-1 - TRBV6-5 TGTGCCAGCAGCTTACAGGGGATCCCCACTGAAGCTTTCTTT CASSLQGIPTEAFF
- TRBJ2-6 few TRBV30 TGTGCCTGGATTAGACCGGGACAAAGCTCTGGGGCCAACGTCCTGACTTTC CAWIRPGQSSGANVLTF
- TRBJ1-2 - TRBV6-5 TGTGCCAGCAGTCCCCAGGGGCCCTATGGCTACACCTTC CASSPQGPYGYTF
TRBD2 TRBJ2-7 - TRBV13 TGTGCCAGCAGTACAACCGGACTAGCGGGGGGTCGATCCTACGAGCAGTACTTC CASSTTGLAGGRSYEQYF
TRBD1 TRBJ1-1 once TRBV6-5 TGTGCCAGCAGTCCGACAGGGGGTAACACTGAAGCTTTCTTT CASSPTGGNTEAFF
- TRBJ2-3 - TRBV28 TGTGCCAGCAGCCACGGAGCAGCCGATACGCAGTATTTT CASSHGAADTQYF
- TRBJ1-6 few TRBV4-3 TGCGCCAGCAGCCTCGGCCAGGGTGTAGCACCCCTCCACTTT CASSLGQGVAPLHF
- TRBJ2-4 many TRBV6-1 TGTGCCAGCAGGACAGCCACAGCCAAAAACATTCAGTACTTC CASRTATAKNIQYF
- TRBJ1-2 - TRBV30 TGTGCCTGGAGTGCCCCCGGGAATAGGGAGGGCTACACCTTC CAWSAPGNREGYTF
- TRBJ2-7 - TRBV6-1 TGTGCCAGCAGTGTGTCCAGATTCTACGAGCAGTACTTC CASSVSRFYEQYF
- TRBJ2-2 - TRBV30 TGTGCCTGGAAACTTACGGGACTGCAAATCGGGGAGCTGTTTTTT CAWKLTGLQIGELFF
- TRBJ1-2 - TRBV9 TGTGCCAGCAGGGCGACAGGTGGCTATGGCTACACCTTC CASRATGGYGYTF
TRBD1 TRBJ2-2 - TRBV5-1 TGCGCCAGCAGCTCGGGACAGGCTACCGGGGAGCTGTTTTTT CASSSGQATGELFF
- TRBJ1-2 - TRBV7-2 TGTGCCAGCAGCTTAGGCCAGGGAGGTGGCTACACCTTC CASSLGQGGGYTF
- TRBJ1-2 - TRBV27 TGTGCCAGCAGTATTCAGGGGACCTCCTATGGCTACACCTTC CASSIQGTSYGYTF
TRBD1 TRBJ2-1 - TRBV6-4 TGTGCCAGCAGTGAACAGGGGGGCAGGAATGAGCAGTTCTTC CASSEQGGRNEQFF
TRBD2 TRBJ2-3 - TRBV7-3 TGTGCCAGCAGCTTAGAGGCTAGCGGGGGGACAGATACGCAGTATTTT CASSLEASGGTDTQYF
TRBD1 TRBJ2-1 - TRBV2 TGTGCCAGCAACCAGGACAGGGCGACCTACAATGAGCAGTTCTTC CASNQDRATYNEQFF
TRBD1 TRBJ2-7 - TRBV7-2 TGTGCCAGCAGCTCGAATCCGGGACAGGCCTACGAGCAGTACTTC CASSSNPGQAYEQYF
- TRBJ1-2 - TRBV9 TGTGCCAGCAGCTCTTATTGGGGAGAAATCACCTTC CASSSYWGEITF
- TRBJ1-1 - TRBV27 TGTGCCAGCAGTTTATACCAATCGGGGGGCTCTGAAGCTTTCTTT CASSLYQSGGSEAFF
- TRBJ1-1 - TRBV6-1 TGTGCCAGCAGTGAAGAAGCGAAAGCTTTCTTT CASSEEAKAFF